This T cell receptor beta chain came from a study of shared clonotypes between healthy human individuals. Assay: immunoSEQ multiplex PCR; the TCRdb copy retains only in-frame clones and omits some. Of 1.5 million to 2.5 million clones detected, roughly 94% appear once; the ten largest clones hold 1.2%. CD45RO-negative, CCR7-selected cells formed the naive CD8 fraction, which excluded terminally differentiated effector memory CD45RA+ cells. From germline, CDR1 is MGHRA and CDR2 YSYEKL. The CDR3 runs to 17 residues. Trimming shortened V by 0 bases and J by 4 bases, and 16 bases separated the two germline ends.

The chain has TRBV4-1 and TRBJ1-3; the D gene is possibly TRBD1 (6 bases). Sequencing used naive CD8+ T cells sorted from blood. This clonotype was sampled from a young man in good health. In nucleotides, the CDR3 is TGCGCCAGCAGCCAAGATCCACCGGGGGGCGCCGGAAACACCATATATTTT. It yields the protein CASSQDPPGGAGNTIYF.